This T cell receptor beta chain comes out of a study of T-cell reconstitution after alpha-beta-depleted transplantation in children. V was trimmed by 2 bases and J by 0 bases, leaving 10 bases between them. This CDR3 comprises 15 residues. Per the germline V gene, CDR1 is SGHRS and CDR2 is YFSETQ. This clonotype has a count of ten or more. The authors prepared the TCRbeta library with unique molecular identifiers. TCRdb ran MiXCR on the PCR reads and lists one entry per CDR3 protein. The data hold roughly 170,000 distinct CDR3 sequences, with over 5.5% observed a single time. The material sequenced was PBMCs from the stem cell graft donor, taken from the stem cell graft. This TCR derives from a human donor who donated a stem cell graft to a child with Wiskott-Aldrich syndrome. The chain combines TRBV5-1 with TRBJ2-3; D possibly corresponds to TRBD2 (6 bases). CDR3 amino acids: CASSFPGRSTDTQYF. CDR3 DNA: TGCGCCAGCAGCTTCCCAGGGAGGAGCACAGATACGCAGTATTTT.